This is a list of T cell receptor beta chains from one sample in a study of blood T cell repertoires in COVID-19. Clones were sequenced by immunoSEQ multiplex PCR, and TCRdb holds only the in-frame ones, with some missing. This table has more than 90,000 clones, around 82% appearing once. The sample consisted of peripheral blood. The receptors stem from a human donor in a cohort sampled during active COVID-19. Both conserved end residues are part of each CDR3. Each record gives: D gene, V gene, clone size, J gene, CDR3 protein, CDR3 DNA. A D gene is named only where the DNA matches it firmly. Where a row states a size, it is once, few, many or the class of an expanded clone; other rows omit it.

d_gene: TRBD2
v_gene: TRBV2
abundance: -
j_gene: TRBJ2-1
CDR3aa: CALTSGSEQFF
CDR3nt: TGTGCCTTGACTAGCGGTAGTGAGCAGTTCTTC

d_gene: TRBD2
v_gene: TRBV12-5
abundance: -
j_gene: TRBJ2-6
CDR3aa: CASGLVFPGGSGANVLTF
CDR3nt: TGTGCTAGTGGTTTGGTATTCCCGGGGGGCTCTGGGGCCAACGTCCTGACTTTC

d_gene: TRBD1
v_gene: TRBV6-6
abundance: -
j_gene: TRBJ1-2
CDR3aa: CASSNYRGLKGGYTF
CDR3nt: TGTGCCAGCAGTAACTACAGGGGGCTGAAGGGAGGCTACACCTTC

d_gene: TRBD1
v_gene: TRBV6-5
abundance: -
j_gene: TRBJ1-2
CDR3aa: CASSRTGGRGYTF
CDR3nt: TGTGCCAGCAGTCGGACAGGGGGCAGAGGCTACACCTTC

d_gene: -
v_gene: TRBV7-9
abundance: -
j_gene: TRBJ1-4
CDR3aa: CASSSPDRTANEKLFF
CDR3nt: TGTGCCAGCAGCTCACCCGACAGGACAGCTAATGAAAAACTGTTTTTT

d_gene: -
v_gene: TRBV30
abundance: -
j_gene: TRBJ1-4
CDR3aa: CAWSVSGNEKLFF
CDR3nt: TGTGCCTGGAGTGTGTCCGGGAATGAAAAACTGTTTTTT

d_gene: -
v_gene: TRBV29-1
abundance: -
j_gene: TRBJ2-7
CDR3aa: CSVASWGLYEQYF
CDR3nt: TGCAGCGTTGCTTCGTGGGGGCTCTACGAGCAGTACTTC

d_gene: TRBD2
v_gene: TRBV14
abundance: -
j_gene: TRBJ2-5
CDR3aa: CASSLSGRSIPQYF
CDR3nt: TGTGCCAGCAGCCTTAGCGGGAGAAGTATTCCCCAGTACTTC

d_gene: -
v_gene: TRBV6-5
abundance: -
j_gene: TRBJ2-6
CDR3aa: CASTFARVGANVLTF
CDR3nt: TGTGCCAGCACCTTCGCGAGGGTTGGGGCCAACGTCCTGACTTTC

d_gene: -
v_gene: TRBV4-1
abundance: few
j_gene: TRBJ2-7
CDR3aa: CASSDFYSYEQYF
CDR3nt: TGCGCCAGCAGCGACTTCTACTCCTACGAGCAGTACTTC

d_gene: TRBD2
v_gene: TRBV3-1/TRBV3-2
abundance: -
j_gene: TRBJ2-3
CDR3aa: CASSERLAGSTDTQYF
CDR3nt: TGTGCCAGCAGCGAGCGACTAGCGGGGAGCACAGATACGCAGTATTTT

d_gene: -
v_gene: TRBV29-1
abundance: -
j_gene: TRBJ2-3
CDR3aa: CSVEAPGGIRTDTQYF
CDR3nt: TGCAGCGTTGAAGCCCCGGGGGGCATACGCACAGATACGCAGTATTTT

d_gene: TRBD1
v_gene: TRBV5-1
abundance: -
j_gene: TRBJ2-7
CDR3aa: CASSFGTGFYEQYF
CDR3nt: TGCGCCAGCAGCTTTGGGACAGGGTTTTACGAGCAGTACTTC

d_gene: -
v_gene: TRBV7-9
abundance: -
j_gene: TRBJ2-1
CDR3aa: CASSSPRDGGHYNEQFF
CDR3nt: TGTGCCAGCAGCTCCCCCCGGGACGGGGGGCATTACAATGAGCAGTTCTTC

d_gene: -
v_gene: TRBV3-1/TRBV3-2
abundance: -
j_gene: TRBJ1-5
CDR3aa: CASSQDGGQPQHF
CDR3nt: TGTGCCAGCAGCCAAGACGGTGGTCAGCCCCAGCATTTT

d_gene: -
v_gene: TRBV19
abundance: -
j_gene: TRBJ2-1
CDR3aa: CASSLVQPSEQFF
CDR3nt: TGTGCCAGTAGTCTGGTGCAGCCTAGCGAGCAGTTCTTC

d_gene: TRBD1
v_gene: TRBV7-6
abundance: few
j_gene: TRBJ1-1
CDR3aa: CASSLGGEGAGTEAFF
CDR3nt: TGTGCCAGCAGCTTGGGGGGAGAGGGGGCCGGCACTGAAGCTTTCTTT

d_gene: TRBD1
v_gene: TRBV29-1
abundance: -
j_gene: TRBJ2-7
CDR3aa: CSGRTGTSYEQYF
CDR3nt: TGCAGCGGAAGGACAGGCACCTCCTACGAGCAGTACTTC

d_gene: TRBD2
v_gene: TRBV7-2
abundance: -
j_gene: TRBJ2-7
CDR3aa: CASSLGGTSGREQYF
CDR3nt: TGTGCCAGCAGCTTAGGCGGGACTAGCGGGCGCGAGCAGTACTTC

d_gene: TRBD1
v_gene: TRBV5-1
abundance: -
j_gene: TRBJ2-7
CDR3aa: CASSLAGTGSHEQYF
CDR3nt: TGCGCCAGCAGCCTCGCCGGGACAGGGAGCCACGAGCAGTACTTC

d_gene: -
v_gene: TRBV19
abundance: -
j_gene: TRBJ1-5
CDR3aa: CASMGTPNQPQHF
CDR3nt: TGTGCCAGTATGGGGACACCTAATCAGCCCCAGCATTTT

d_gene: -
v_gene: TRBV29-1
abundance: -
j_gene: TRBJ1-1
CDR3aa: CSGRQERGTEAFF
CDR3nt: TGCAGCGGCAGACAGGAAAGAGGGACTGAAGCTTTCTTT

d_gene: TRBD1
v_gene: TRBV28
abundance: -
j_gene: TRBJ2-7
CDR3aa: CASRWQGDHEQYF
CDR3nt: TGTGCCAGCAGGTGGCAGGGGGATCACGAGCAGTACTTC

d_gene: -
v_gene: TRBV2
abundance: -
j_gene: TRBJ2-7
CDR3aa: CASKPQGFARPEQYF
CDR3nt: TGTGCCAGCAAGCCCCAGGGGTTCGCTAGACCCGAGCAGTACTTC

d_gene: TRBD1
v_gene: TRBV7-2
abundance: -
j_gene: TRBJ2-7
CDR3aa: CASRYDRGHEQYF
CDR3nt: TGTGCCAGCAGATACGACAGGGGGCACGAGCAGTACTTC

d_gene: -
v_gene: TRBV19
abundance: once
j_gene: TRBJ1-1
CDR3aa: CASSIQGRNTEAFF
CDR3nt: TGTGCCAGTAGTATACAGGGTAGGAACACTGAAGCTTTCTTT

d_gene: -
v_gene: TRBV19
abundance: -
j_gene: TRBJ2-2
CDR3aa: CASSTGFANTGELFF
CDR3nt: TGTGCCAGTAGTACCGGGTTTGCGAACACCGGGGAGCTGTTTTTT

d_gene: -
v_gene: TRBV28
abundance: -
j_gene: TRBJ1-2
CDR3aa: CASSTVSYGYTF
CDR3nt: TGTGCCAGCAGCACGGTGAGCTATGGCTACACCTTC

d_gene: -
v_gene: TRBV6-5
abundance: -
j_gene: TRBJ2-7
CDR3aa: CASRYEETGYEQYF
CDR3nt: TGTGCCAGCAGGTATGAGGAGACGGGCTACGAGCAGTACTTC

d_gene: TRBD1
v_gene: TRBV7-2
abundance: few
j_gene: TRBJ2-4
CDR3aa: CASSSGTGGRGIQYF
CDR3nt: TGTGCCAGCAGCTCTGGGACAGGGGGCCGGGGCATTCAGTACTTC

d_gene: TRBD1
v_gene: TRBV19
abundance: -
j_gene: TRBJ1-5
CDR3aa: CASSRQGANGNQPQHF
CDR3nt: TGTGCCAGTAGTAGACAGGGGGCGAATGGCAATCAGCCCCAGCATTTT

d_gene: -
v_gene: TRBV5-6
abundance: few
j_gene: TRBJ1-1
CDR3aa: CASSLAGRYTEAFF
CDR3nt: TGTGCCAGCAGCTTGGCAGGCCGGTACACTGAAGCTTTCTTT

d_gene: -
v_gene: TRBV6-2/TRBV6-3
abundance: -
j_gene: TRBJ1-2
CDR3aa: CASSYNRFAGGEGYTF
CDR3nt: TGTGCCAGCAGTTACAATCGCTTCGCTGGGGGGGAAGGCTACACCTTC

d_gene: TRBD1
v_gene: TRBV10-3
abundance: once
j_gene: TRBJ2-7
CDR3aa: CAATGTGGSYEQYF
CDR3nt: TGTGCCGCCACCGGGACAGGGGGCTCCTACGAGCAGTACTTC

d_gene: -
v_gene: TRBV4-3
abundance: -
j_gene: TRBJ2-7
CDR3aa: CASSQGASAKAYEQYF
CDR3nt: TGCGCCAGCAGCCAAGGGGCATCCGCGAAAGCCTACGAGCAGTACTTC

d_gene: -
v_gene: TRBV2
abundance: -
j_gene: TRBJ2-1
CDR3aa: CASSEEGQGYNEQFF
CDR3nt: TGTGCCAGCAGTGAGGAGGGGCAGGGCTACAATGAGCAGTTCTTC

d_gene: -
v_gene: TRBV5-6
abundance: -
j_gene: TRBJ1-3
CDR3aa: CASSLSRAIQGNSGNTIYF
CDR3nt: TGTGCCAGCAGCTTATCAAGAGCCATCCAGGGGAACTCTGGAAACACCATATATTTT

d_gene: TRBD2
v_gene: TRBV5-1
abundance: -
j_gene: TRBJ2-3
CDR3aa: CASSTGGGTTDTQYF
CDR3nt: TGCGCCAGCAGCACGGGGGGAGGAACCACAGATACGCAGTATTTT

d_gene: TRBD2
v_gene: TRBV15
abundance: -
j_gene: TRBJ2-3
CDR3aa: CATSRRSGGAKDTQYF
CDR3nt: TGTGCCACCAGCAGACGAAGCGGGGGGGCGAAAGATACGCAGTATTTT

d_gene: -
v_gene: TRBV5-1
abundance: -
j_gene: TRBJ2-1
CDR3aa: CASSQSGSSYNEQFF
CDR3nt: TGCGCCAGCAGCCAGAGCGGTAGCTCCTACAATGAGCAGTTCTTC

d_gene: -
v_gene: TRBV30
abundance: -
j_gene: TRBJ2-1
CDR3aa: CAWSVRDEQFF
CDR3nt: TGTGCCTGGAGTGTACGCGATGAGCAGTTCTTC

d_gene: -
v_gene: TRBV7-2
abundance: -
j_gene: TRBJ1-1
CDR3aa: CASSLAGAGTEAFF
CDR3nt: TGTGCCAGCAGCTTAGCGGGAGCAGGCACTGAAGCTTTCTTT

d_gene: TRBD1
v_gene: TRBV5-6
abundance: -
j_gene: TRBJ1-2
CDR3aa: CASSRTGRGGYTF
CDR3nt: TGTGCCAGCAGCCGGACAGGGCGAGGTGGCTACACCTTC

d_gene: TRBD2
v_gene: TRBV7-3
abundance: few
j_gene: TRBJ2-1
CDR3aa: CASSLGLAGIGIYNEQFF
CDR3nt: TGTGCCAGCAGCTTAGGGCTAGCGGGAATCGGAATCTACAATGAGCAGTTCTTC

d_gene: TRBD1
v_gene: TRBV19
abundance: -
j_gene: TRBJ1-1
CDR3aa: CASSFTGGTEAFF
CDR3nt: TGTGCCAGTAGTTTTACAGGGGGAACTGAAGCTTTCTTT

d_gene: TRBD2
v_gene: TRBV7-2
abundance: -
j_gene: TRBJ2-1
CDR3aa: CASSSNSGGLYNEQFF
CDR3nt: TGTGCCAGCAGCTCGAACAGCGGGGGGTTATACAATGAGCAGTTCTTC

d_gene: -
v_gene: TRBV2
abundance: -
j_gene: TRBJ2-1
CDR3aa: CASSEEGGKQFF
CDR3nt: TGTGCCAGCAGTGAAGAGGGCGGGAAGCAGTTCTTC

d_gene: TRBD1
v_gene: TRBV20-1
abundance: few
j_gene: TRBJ2-7
CDR3aa: CSASRRGPYEQYF
CDR3nt: TGCAGTGCTAGTCGCAGGGGGCCGTACGAGCAGTACTTC

d_gene: -
v_gene: TRBV6-6
abundance: few
j_gene: TRBJ2-7
CDR3aa: CASERDTNSYEQYF
CDR3nt: TGTGCCAGCGAGAGGGACACCAACTCCTACGAGCAGTACTTC

d_gene: -
v_gene: TRBV15
abundance: -
j_gene: TRBJ2-5
CDR3aa: CATSRPTPRTTVETQYF
CDR3nt: TGTGCCACCAGCAGACCGACCCCCAGGACTACAGTAGAGACCCAGTACTTC

d_gene: -
v_gene: TRBV7-9
abundance: -
j_gene: TRBJ2-3
CDR3aa: CASSRVLGDTQYF
CDR3nt: TGTGCCAGCAGCCGCGTCCTAGGCGATACGCAGTATTTT

d_gene: -
v_gene: TRBV11-1
abundance: -
j_gene: TRBJ2-3
CDR3aa: CASRVGRSTDTQYF
CDR3nt: TGTGCCAGCAGAGTTGGGCGTAGCACAGATACGCAGTATTTT

d_gene: -
v_gene: TRBV6-4
abundance: -
j_gene: TRBJ2-2
CDR3aa: CASSDGFSNTGELFF
CDR3nt: TGTGCCAGCAGTGATGGCTTCTCTAACACCGGGGAGCTGTTTTTT

d_gene: -
v_gene: TRBV27
abundance: -
j_gene: TRBJ2-7
CDR3aa: CASSARTGGVEQYF
CDR3nt: TGTGCCAGCAGTGCCCGGACAGGAGGGGTCGAGCAGTACTTC